The entry below gives a single TCR beta chain sequence along with its context. This specimen comes from a study of blood T cell repertoires in COVID-19. Study information: COVID-19 samples from acute and convalescent phases originated in the United States, Italy and Spain. PBMCs, B-cell-depleted T cells, or T cells were the source of the cDNA or gDNA that made up the material.

This CDR3 has 16 residues. Per the germline V gene, CDR1 is SGHAT and CDR2 is FQNNGV. The junction had 4 bases not matched to a gene; V was cut back by 1 base and J by 2 bases. In the original workflow: Amplification with reference gene primers provided the estimates of nucleated cell counts. Here immunoSEQ multiplex PCR was the method, and the copy in TCRdb shows in-frame clones only, minus some. From that table come the V and J calls and clone size; the DNA was used to work out D and trimming. This repertoire shows hundreds of thousands of clones, 86% found once; its top ten account for over 2%. The specimen was peripheral blood. This sequence originates from a woman in her 30s who had recovered from COVID-19. V usage is TRBV11-2 and J usage is TRBJ1-3; 8 bases match TRBD1. CDR3 bases: TGTGCCAGCAGCTTAGGCCCAGGGGGCCCTGGAAACACCATATATTTT. It is translated as CASSLGPGGPGNTIYF.